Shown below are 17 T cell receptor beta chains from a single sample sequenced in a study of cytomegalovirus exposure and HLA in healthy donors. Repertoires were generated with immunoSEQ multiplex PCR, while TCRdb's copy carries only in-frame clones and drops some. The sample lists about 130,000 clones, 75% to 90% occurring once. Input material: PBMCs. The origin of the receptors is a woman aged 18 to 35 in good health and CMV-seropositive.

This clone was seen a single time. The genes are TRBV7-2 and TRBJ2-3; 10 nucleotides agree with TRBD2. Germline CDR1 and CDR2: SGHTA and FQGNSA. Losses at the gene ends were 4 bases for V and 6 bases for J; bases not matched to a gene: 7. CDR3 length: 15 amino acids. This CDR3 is CASSSGLAASDTQYF. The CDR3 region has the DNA TGTGCCAGCAGCTCCGGACTAGCGGCATCGGATACGCAGTATTTT.

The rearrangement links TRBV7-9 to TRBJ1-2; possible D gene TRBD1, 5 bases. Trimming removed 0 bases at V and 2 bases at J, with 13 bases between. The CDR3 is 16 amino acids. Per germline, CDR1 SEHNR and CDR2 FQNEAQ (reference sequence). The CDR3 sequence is CASSLAGAILNYGYTF. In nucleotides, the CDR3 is TGTGCCAGCAGCTTAGCAGGGGCCATACTGAACTATGGCTACACCTTC.

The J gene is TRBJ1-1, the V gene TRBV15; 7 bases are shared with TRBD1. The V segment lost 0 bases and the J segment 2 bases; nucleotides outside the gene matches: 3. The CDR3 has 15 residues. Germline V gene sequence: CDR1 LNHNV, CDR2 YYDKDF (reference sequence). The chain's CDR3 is CATSRDRQGNTEAFF. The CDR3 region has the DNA TGTGCCACCAGCAGAGATAGACAGGGAAACACTGAAGCTTTCTTT.

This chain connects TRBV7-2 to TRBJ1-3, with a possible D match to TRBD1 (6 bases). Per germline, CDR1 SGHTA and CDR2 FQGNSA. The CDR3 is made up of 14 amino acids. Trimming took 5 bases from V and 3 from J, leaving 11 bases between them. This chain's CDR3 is CASSLSRGGNTIYF. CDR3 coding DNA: TGTGCCAGCAGCCTAAGCAGGGGTGGAAACACCATATATTTT.

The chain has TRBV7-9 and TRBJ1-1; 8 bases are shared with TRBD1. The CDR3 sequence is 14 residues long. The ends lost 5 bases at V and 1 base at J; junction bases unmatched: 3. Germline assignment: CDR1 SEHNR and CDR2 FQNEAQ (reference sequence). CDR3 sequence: CASSRGTGNTEAFF. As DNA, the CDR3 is TGTGCCAGCAGCCGCGGGACAGGGAACACTGAAGCTTTCTTT.

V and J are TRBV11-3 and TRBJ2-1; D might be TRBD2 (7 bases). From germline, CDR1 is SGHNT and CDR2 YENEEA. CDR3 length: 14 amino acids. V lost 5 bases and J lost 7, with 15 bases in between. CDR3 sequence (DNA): TGTGCCAGCAGCCCTCGGGGGGCCGGGAATGAGCAGTTCTTC. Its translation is CASSPRGAGNEQFF.

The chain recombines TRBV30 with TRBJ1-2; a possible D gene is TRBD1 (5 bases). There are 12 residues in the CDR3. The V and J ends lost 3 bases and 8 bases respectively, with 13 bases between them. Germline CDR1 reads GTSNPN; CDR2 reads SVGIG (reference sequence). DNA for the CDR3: TGTGCCTGGAGGCAGGGAGGGTCGGGCTACACCTTC. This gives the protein CAWRQGGSGYTF.

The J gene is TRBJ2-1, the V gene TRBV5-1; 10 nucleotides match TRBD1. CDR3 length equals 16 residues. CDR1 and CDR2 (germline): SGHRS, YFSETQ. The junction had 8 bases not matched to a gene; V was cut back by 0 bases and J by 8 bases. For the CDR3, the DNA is TGCGCCAGCAGCTTGGCCCGGACAGGGGGGAGTGATGAGCAGTTCTTC. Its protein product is CASSLARTGGSDEQFF.

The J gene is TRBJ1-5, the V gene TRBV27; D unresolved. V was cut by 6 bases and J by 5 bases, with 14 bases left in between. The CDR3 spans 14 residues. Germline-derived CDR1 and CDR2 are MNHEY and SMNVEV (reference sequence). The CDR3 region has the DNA TGTGCCAGCAGCCTCGCGGCGGTGGATCAGCCCCAGCATTTT. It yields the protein CASSLAAVDQPQHF.

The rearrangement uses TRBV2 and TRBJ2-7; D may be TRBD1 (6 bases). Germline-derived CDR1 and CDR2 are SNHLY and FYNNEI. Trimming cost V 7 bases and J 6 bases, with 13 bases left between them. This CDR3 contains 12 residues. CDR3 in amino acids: CASNTGKSEQYF. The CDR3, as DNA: TGTGCCAGCAACACAGGGAAAAGCGAGCAGTACTTC.

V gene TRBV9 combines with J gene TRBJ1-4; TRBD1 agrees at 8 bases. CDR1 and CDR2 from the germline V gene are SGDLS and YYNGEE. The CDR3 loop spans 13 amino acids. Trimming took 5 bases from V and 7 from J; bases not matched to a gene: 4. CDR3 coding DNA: TGTGCCAGCAGTACAGGGGGTAGTGAAAAACTGTTTTTT. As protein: CASSTGGSEKLFF.

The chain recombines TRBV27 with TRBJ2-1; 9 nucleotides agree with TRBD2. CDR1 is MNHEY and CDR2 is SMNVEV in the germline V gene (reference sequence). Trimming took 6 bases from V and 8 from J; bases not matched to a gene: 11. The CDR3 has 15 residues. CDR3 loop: CASRDRAGGFYEQFF. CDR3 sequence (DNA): TGTGCCAGCAGGGACCGGGCGGGGGGGTTCTATGAGCAGTTCTTC.

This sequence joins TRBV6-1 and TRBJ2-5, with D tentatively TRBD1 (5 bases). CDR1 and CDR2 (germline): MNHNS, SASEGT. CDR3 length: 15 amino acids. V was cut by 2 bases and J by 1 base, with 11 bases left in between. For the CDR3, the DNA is TGTGCCAGCAGTGAATCGCATGGGGCCCAAGAGACCCAGTACTTC. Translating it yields CASSESHGAQETQYF.

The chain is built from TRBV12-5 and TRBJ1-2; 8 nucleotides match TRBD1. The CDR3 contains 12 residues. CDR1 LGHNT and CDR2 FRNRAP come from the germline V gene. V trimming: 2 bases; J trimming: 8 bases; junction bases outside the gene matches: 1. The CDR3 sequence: CASGLRQGGYTF. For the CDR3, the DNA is TGTGCTAGTGGTTTGAGACAGGGGGGCTACACCTTC.

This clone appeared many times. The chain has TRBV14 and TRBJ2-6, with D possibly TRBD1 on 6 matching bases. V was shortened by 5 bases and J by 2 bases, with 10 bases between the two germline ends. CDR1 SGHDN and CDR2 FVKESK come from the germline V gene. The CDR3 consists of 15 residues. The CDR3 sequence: CASSDQGTGANVLTF. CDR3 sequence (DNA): TGTGCCAGCAGCGACCAGGGGACTGGGGCCAACGTCCTGACTTTC.

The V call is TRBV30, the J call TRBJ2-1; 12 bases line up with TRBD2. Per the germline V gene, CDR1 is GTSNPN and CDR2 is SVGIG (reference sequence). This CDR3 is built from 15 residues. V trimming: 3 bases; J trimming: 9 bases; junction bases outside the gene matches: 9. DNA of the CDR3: TGTGCCTGGAGCGGGCTAGCGGGGGGGATGAGTGAGCAGTTCTTC. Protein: CAWSGLAGGMSEQFF.

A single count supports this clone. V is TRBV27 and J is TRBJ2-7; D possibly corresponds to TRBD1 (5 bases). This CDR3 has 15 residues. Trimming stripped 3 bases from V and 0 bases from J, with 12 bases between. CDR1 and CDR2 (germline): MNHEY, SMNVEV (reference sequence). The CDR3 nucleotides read TGTGCCAGCAGTTTGAAAGACAGATTCTCCTACGAGCAGTACTTC. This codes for CASSLKDRFSYEQYF.